The present TCR beta chain was sequenced within a study of T cell responses to AZD1222 COVID-19 vaccine. The CDR3 extends over 14 amino acids. The J segment lost 3 bases and the V segment lost 6 bases, leaving 7 bases of the junction unmatched. Germline values: CDR1 SGHTA, CDR2 FQGTGA. Study results and caveats: Targets within unmutated variant regions were reportedly found for nearly half of spike-specific TCRs. Spike-specific TCRs gained breadth and depth after people received two AZD1222 doses. Repertoires were obtained only post-peak T cell response.

In the case of this clone: Its specificity is unknown.

Profiling relied on immunoSEQ multiplex PCR, and the TCRdb table lists in-frame clones only, not all of them. Of tens of thousands of clones in the sample, 80% were seen once. The clonotype was recovered from an adult who received the AZD1222 COVID-19 vaccine. The gene calls are TRBV7-3 and TRBJ1-1; TRBD1 aligns across 7 bases. The sequencing used peripheral blood, collected 28 days after the second AZD1222 dose. The DNA for the CDR3 is TGTGCCAGCAGACTCCAGGGGGGAGACACTGAAGCTTTCTTT. The encoded protein is CASRLQGGDTEAFF.